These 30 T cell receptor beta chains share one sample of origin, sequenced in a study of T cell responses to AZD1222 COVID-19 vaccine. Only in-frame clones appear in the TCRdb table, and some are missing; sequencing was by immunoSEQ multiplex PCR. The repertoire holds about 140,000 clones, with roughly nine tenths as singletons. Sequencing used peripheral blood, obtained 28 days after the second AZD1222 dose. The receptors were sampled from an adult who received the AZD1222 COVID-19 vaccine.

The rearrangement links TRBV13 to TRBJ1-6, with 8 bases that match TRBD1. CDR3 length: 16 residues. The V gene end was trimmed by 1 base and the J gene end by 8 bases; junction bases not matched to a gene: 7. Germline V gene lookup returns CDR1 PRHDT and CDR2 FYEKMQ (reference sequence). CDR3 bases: TGTGCCAGCAGCTTAGCCCGGACAGGGTCGGATTCACCCCTCCACTTT. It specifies CASSLARTGSDSPLHF.

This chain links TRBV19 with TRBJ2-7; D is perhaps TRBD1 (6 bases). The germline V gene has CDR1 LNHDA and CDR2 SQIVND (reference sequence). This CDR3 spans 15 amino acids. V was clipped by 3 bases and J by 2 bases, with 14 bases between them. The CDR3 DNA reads TGTGCCAGTAGTATCTCACAGGGCGATCCCTACGAGCAGTACTTC. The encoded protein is CASSISQGDPYEQYF.

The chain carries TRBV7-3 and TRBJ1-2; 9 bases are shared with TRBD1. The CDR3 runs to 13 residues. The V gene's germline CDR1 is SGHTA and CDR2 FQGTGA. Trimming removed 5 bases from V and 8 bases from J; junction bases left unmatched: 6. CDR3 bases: TGTGCCAGCAGCCCCGACAGGGGGGGAGGCTACACCTTC. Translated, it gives CASSPDRGGGYTF. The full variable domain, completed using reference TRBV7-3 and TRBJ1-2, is GAGVSQTPSNKVTEKGKYVELRCDPISGHTALYWYRQSLGQGPEFLIYFQGTGAADDSGLPNDRFFAVRPEGSVSTLKIQRTERGDSAVYLCASSPDRGGGYTFGSGTRLTVV.

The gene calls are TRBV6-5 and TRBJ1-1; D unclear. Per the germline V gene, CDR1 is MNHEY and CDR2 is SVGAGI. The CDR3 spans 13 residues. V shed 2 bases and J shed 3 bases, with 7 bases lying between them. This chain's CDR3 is CASSYGPYTEAFF. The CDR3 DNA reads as TGTGCCAGCAGTTACGGACCGTACACTGAAGCTTTCTTT.

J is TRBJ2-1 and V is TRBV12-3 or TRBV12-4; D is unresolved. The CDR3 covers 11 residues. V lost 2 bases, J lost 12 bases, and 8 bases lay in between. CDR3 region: CASSLYRGQFF. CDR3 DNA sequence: TGTGCCAGCAGTTTATATAGAGGGCAGTTCTTC.

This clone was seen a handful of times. The CDR3, as DNA: TGCGCCAGCAGCCCGGCGGGACAGCCGAACACTGAAGCTTTCTTT. Translated, it gives CASSPAGQPNTEAFF. The chain has TRBV5-1 and TRBJ1-1; 7 bases are a match to TRBD1. The CDR3 is 15 amino acids. V shed 4 bases and J 1 base; nucleotides not matched to a gene: 7. In germline, CDR1 is SGHRS, CDR2 YFSETQ.

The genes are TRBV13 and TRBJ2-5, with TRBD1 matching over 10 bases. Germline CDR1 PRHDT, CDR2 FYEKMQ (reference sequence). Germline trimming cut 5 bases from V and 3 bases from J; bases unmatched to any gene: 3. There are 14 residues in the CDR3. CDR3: CASSIGQGEETQYF. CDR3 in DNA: TGTGCCAGCAGCATTGGACAGGGGGAAGAGACCCAGTACTTC.

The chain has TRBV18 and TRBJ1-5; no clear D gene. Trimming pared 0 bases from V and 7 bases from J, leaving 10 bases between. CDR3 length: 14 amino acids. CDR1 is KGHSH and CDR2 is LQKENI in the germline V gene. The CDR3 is CASSPPQARQPQHF. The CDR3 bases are TGTGCCAGCTCACCACCTCAGGCGAGACAGCCCCAGCATTTT.

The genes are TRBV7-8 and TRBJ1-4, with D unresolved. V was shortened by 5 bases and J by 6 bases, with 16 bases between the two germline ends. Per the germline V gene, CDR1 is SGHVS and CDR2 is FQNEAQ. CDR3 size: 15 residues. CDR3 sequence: CASSRTGGYDEKLFF. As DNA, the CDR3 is TGTGCCAGCAGCCGGACGGGAGGATATGATGAAAAACTGTTTTTT.

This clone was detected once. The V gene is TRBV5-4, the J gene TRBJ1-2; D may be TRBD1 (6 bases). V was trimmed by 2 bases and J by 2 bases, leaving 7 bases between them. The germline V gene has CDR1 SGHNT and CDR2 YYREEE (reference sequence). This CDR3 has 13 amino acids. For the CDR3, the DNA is TGTGCCAGCAGCTTAAGGGGGAACTATGGCTACACCTTC. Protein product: CASSLRGNYGYTF.

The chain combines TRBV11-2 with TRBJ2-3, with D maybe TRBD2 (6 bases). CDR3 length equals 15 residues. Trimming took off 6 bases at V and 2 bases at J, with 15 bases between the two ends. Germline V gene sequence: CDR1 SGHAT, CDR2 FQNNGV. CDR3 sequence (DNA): TGTGCCAGCAGAAAAGTAGCGGCCTCCACAGATACGCAGTATTTT. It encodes CASRKVAASTDTQYF.

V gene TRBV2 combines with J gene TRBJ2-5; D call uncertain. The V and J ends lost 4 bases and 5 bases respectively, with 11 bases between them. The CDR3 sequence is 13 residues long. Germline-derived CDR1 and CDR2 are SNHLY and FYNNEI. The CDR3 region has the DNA TGTGCCAGCAGTGGTCTCCAGTGGGAGACCCAGTACTTC. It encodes CASSGLQWETQYF.

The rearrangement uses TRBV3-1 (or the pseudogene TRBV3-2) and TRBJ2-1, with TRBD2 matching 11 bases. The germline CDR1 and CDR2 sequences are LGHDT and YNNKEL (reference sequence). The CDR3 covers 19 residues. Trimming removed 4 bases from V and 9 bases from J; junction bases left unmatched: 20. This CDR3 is CASSLARGLAGGGSGEQFF. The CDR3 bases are TGTGCCAGCAGCCTGGCGCGGGGCCTAGCGGGAGGAGGGTCTGGTGAGCAGTTCTTC.

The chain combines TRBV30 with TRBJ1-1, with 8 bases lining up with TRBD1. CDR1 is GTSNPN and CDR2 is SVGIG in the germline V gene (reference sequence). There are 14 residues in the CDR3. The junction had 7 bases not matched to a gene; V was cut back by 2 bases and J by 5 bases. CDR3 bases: TGTGCCTGGAGTCCCAGGGGGCTCAGGACTGAAGCTTTCTTT. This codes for CAWSPRGLRTEAFF.

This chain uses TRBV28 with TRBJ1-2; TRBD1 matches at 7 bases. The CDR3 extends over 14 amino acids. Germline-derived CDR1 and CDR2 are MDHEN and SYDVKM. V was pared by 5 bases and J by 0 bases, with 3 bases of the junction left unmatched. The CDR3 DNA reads TGTGCCAGCAGTCCCGGGACAGCTAACTATGGCTACACCTTC. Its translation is CASSPGTANYGYTF.

CDR3 sequence (DNA): TGTGCCAGCAGTGATGGGGCAGCTTCTGCCGGGGAGCTGTTTTTT. This codes for CASSDGAASAGELFF. The chain employs TRBV2 and TRBJ2-2; possibly TRBD1 for D (5 bases). The germline V gene has CDR1 SNHLY and CDR2 FYNNEI. The CDR3 runs to 15 residues. Trimming left V 3 bases short and J 6 bases short, with 14 bases between.

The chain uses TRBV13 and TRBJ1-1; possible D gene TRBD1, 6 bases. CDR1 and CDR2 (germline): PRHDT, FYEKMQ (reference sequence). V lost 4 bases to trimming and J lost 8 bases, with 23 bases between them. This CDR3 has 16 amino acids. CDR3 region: CASSWLSGAPYAEAFF. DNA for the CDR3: TGTGCCAGCAGCTGGTTGTCAGGGGCCCCGTATGCGGAAGCTTTCTTT.

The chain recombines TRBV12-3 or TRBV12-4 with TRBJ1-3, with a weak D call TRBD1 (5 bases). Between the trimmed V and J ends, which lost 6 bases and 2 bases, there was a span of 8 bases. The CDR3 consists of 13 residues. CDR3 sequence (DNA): TGTGCCAGCAGGATGACAGCTGGAAACACCATATATTTT. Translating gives CASRMTAGNTIYF.

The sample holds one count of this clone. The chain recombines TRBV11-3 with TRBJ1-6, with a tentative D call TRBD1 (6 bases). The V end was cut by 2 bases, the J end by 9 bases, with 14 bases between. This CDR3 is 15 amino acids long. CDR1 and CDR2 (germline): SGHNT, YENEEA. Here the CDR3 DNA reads TGTGCCAGCAGCTTATTTCGGACAGAGGCTTCACCCCTCCACTTT. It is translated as CASSLFRTEASPLHF.

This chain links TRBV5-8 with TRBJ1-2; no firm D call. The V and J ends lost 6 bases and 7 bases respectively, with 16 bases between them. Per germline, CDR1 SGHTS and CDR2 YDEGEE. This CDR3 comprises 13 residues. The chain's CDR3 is CASTREGRSGYTF. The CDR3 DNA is TGTGCCAGCACCCGCGAGGGCCGAAGTGGCTACACCTTC.

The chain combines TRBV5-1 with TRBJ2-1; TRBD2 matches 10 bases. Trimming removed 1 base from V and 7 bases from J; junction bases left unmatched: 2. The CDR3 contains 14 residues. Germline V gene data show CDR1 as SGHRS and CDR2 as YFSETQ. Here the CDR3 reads CASSLLAGENEQFF. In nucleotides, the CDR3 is TGCGCCAGCAGCTTGCTAGCGGGAGAGAATGAGCAGTTCTTC.

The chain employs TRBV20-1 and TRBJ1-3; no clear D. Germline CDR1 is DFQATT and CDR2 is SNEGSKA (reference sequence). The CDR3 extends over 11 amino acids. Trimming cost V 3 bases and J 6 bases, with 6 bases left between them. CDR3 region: CSARLENTIYF. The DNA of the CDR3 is TGCAGTGCTAGGCTCGAAAACACCATATATTTT.

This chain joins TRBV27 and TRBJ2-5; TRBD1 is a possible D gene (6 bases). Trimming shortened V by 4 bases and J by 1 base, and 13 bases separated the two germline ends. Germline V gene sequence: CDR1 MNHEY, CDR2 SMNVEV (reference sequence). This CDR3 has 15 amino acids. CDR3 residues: CASSSPTGTQETQYF. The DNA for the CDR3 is TGTGCCAGCAGTTCGCCGACAGGAACCCAAGAGACCCAGTACTTC.

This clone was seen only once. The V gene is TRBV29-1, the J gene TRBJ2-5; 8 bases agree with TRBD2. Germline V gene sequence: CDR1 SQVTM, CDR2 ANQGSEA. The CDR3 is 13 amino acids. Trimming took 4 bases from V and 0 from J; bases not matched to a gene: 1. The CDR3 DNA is TGCAGCGTTGTAGCGGGACACCAAGAGACCCAGTACTTC. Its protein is CSVVAGHQETQYF. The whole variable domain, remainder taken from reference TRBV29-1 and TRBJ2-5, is SAVISQKPSRDICQRGTSLTIQCQVDSQVTMMFWYRQQPGQSLTLIATANQGSEATYESGFVIDKFPISRPNLTFSTLTVSNMSPEDSSIYLCSVVAGHQETQYFGPGTRLLVL.

The CDR3 DNA reads as TGCGCCAGCAGTGAGTGGGGCGGCCCGGCCTACGAGCAGTACTTC. Protein: CASSEWGGPAYEQYF. The chain links TRBV10-2 to TRBJ2-7; D might be TRBD1 (5 bases). The CDR3 totals 15 residues. Trimming pared 1 base from V and 2 bases from J, leaving 12 bases between. Germline CDR1 WSHSY, CDR2 SAAADI.

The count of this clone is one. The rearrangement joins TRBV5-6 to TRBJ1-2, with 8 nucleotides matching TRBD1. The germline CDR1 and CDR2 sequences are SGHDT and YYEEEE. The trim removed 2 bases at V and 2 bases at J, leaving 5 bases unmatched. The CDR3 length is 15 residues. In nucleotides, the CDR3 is TGTGCCAGCAGCTTCCTGGACAGGGAGAACTATGGCTACACCTTC. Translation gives CASSFLDRENYGYTF.

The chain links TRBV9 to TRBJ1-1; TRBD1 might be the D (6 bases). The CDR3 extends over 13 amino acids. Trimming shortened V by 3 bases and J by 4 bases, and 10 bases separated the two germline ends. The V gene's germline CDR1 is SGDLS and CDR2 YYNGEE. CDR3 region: CASSDRVSTEAFF. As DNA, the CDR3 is TGTGCCAGCAGCGACAGGGTGAGCACTGAAGCTTTCTTT.

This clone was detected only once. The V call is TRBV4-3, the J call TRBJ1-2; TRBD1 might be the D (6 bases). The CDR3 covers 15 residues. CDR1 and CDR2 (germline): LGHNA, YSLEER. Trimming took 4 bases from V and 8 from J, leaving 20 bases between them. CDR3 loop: CASSPATGWNGGYTF. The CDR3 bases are TGCGCCAGCAGCCCCGCTACAGGGTGGAATGGGGGCTACACCTTC.

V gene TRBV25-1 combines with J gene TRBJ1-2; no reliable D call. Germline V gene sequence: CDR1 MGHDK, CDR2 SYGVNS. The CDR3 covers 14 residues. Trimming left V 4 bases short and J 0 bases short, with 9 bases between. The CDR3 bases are TGTGCCAGCAGTGGGGAAGGCTCTAACTATGGCTACACCTTC. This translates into CASSGEGSNYGYTF.

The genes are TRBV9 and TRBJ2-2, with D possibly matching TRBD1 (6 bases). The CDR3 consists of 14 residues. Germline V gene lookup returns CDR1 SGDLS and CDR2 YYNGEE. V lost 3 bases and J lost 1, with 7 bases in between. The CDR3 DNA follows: TGTGCCAGCAGCGGACAGGTGAACACCGGGGAGCTGTTTTTT. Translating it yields CASSGQVNTGELFF.